The clone carrying this TCR beta chain was observed a handful of times. Its antigen remains unidentified. The record originates from a study of T-cell memory formation after mild COVID-19. Study-wide context: TCR clusters were largely donor specific. Study-wide results and limits: Cross-reactive memory seemingly joined, as some responding clones were found in pre-infection memory.

This CDR3 comprises 14 residues. CDR1 SGHNT and CDR2 YENEEA come from the germline V gene. Trimming cost V 6 bases and J 0 bases, with 9 bases left between them. MiXCR, run by TCRdb on the 5' RACE reads, gives a single entry per CDR3 protein. The sample shows roughly 120,000 distinct CDR3 sequences, about a sixth of them seen only once. The sequence was collected from an adult woman who had mild COVID-19 (a few samples of this study predate the infection). Cell type and time point are not known. Sequenced: PBMCs or a T cell subset sorted from them (not recorded which). The chain has TRBV11-3 and TRBJ2-1; no firm D call. CDR3 loop: CASSSQSSYNEQFF. The CDR3 region has the DNA TGTGCCAGCAGTTCCCAGAGCTCCTACAATGAGCAGTTCTTC.